The clone carrying this T cell receptor (beta chain) was seen just once. Antigen unknown. The CDR3 covers 15 residues. V gave up 7 bases and J gave up 2 bases, with 14 bases separating them. Germline values: CDR1 MNHNS, CDR2 SASEGT. This entry belongs to a study of T cells in localized non-small cell lung cancer. Assay: immunoSEQ multiplex PCR; the TCRdb copy retains only in-frame clones and omits some. The sample has about 77,000 clones, approximately 90% seen once; the top ten hold around a fifth. Study conclusions and caveats: Longer overall survival was associated with a higher density of T cells in the blood. Measurement of T cell clonality placed uninvolved adjacent lung highest, above the level in tumor.

J is TRBJ1-4 and V is TRBV6-1; tentatively, D is TRBD1 (5 bases). Sequences were derived from peripheral blood, sampled before any cancer treatment. The origin of this receptor is a woman between 35 and 70 years old with stage I squamous cell lung carcinoma. As DNA, the CDR3 is TGTGCCAGCAATGCGGGGGGACTCACTAATGAAAAACTGTTTTTT. This encodes CASNAGGLTNEKLFF.